Described below is a single T cell receptor (beta chain) sequence and its context. Its target is unknown. The data were obtained in a study of graft-versus-host responses after intestinal transplantation. From germline, CDR1 is SGHRS and CDR2 YFSETQ. The ends were cut back, 4 bases at V and 8 bases at J, with 19 bases in the middle. The length of the CDR3 is 15 residues. Using immunoSEQ multiplex PCR, the repertoire was profiled, and TCRdb retains in-frame clones only, with some absent. The data show about 93,000 clones, approximately 95% seen once. Sample: unstimulated CD8+ T cells sorted from spleen or lymph node cells, taken before intestinal transplant. This sequence originates from a human donor who received an intestinal transplant. The chain uses TRBV5-1 and TRBJ2-1; possible D gene TRBD1, 6 bases. The CDR3 DNA reads TGCGCCAGCAGCCCGGCAGTCACAGGGATCGATGAGCAGTTCTTC. Translation: CASSPAVTGIDEQFF. Complete variable domain (other parts from reference TRBV5-1 and TRBJ2-1): KAGVTQTPRYLIKTRGQQVTLSCSPISGHRSVSWYQQTPGQGLQFLFEYFSETQRNKGNFPGRFSGRQFSNSRSEMNVSTLELGDSALYLCASSPAVTGIDEQFFGPGTRLTVL.